The 8 T cell receptor beta chains below come from one sample, sequenced in a study of OX40 agonist ivuxolimab in advanced cancers. Method: immunoSEQ multiplex PCR; TCRdb's copy keeps in-frame clones and lacks some. The data show some 50,000 clones, with approximately 88% seen just once and less than 4% held by the top ten. The input for sequencing was CD4+ or CD8+ T cells sorted from blood, taken in a trial of the OX40 agonist ivuxolimab. Receptors were obtained from an adult with an advanced solid tumor such as melanoma, head and neck, liver or kidney cancer.

This clone showed up just once. The V gene is TRBV6-5, the J gene TRBJ2-7; TRBD1 might be the D (6 bases). CDR1 is MNHEY and CDR2 is SVGAGI in the germline V gene. The CDR3 has 13 amino acids. The ends were cut back, 5 bases at V and 4 bases at J, with 12 bases in the middle. The CDR3 here is CASSKDRFYEQYF. CDR3 bases: TGTGCCAGCAGTAAGGACAGATTTTACGAGCAGTACTTC.

The chain couples TRBV7-9 to TRBJ2-5, with D tentatively TRBD1 (5 bases). V lost 1 base to trimming and J lost 9 bases, with 12 bases between them. Germline CDR1 SEHNR, CDR2 FQNEAQ (reference sequence). There are 13 residues in the CDR3. The CDR3 spells CASSLEGFRAQYF. CDR3 nucleotide sequence: TGTGCCAGCAGCTTAGAAGGATTCAGGGCCCAGTACTTC.

J is TRBJ2-5 and V is TRBV19, with D perhaps given as TRBD1 or TRBD2 (6 bases each). V was cut by 4 bases and J by 5 bases, with 17 bases left in between. The CDR3 is made up of 15 amino acids. Germline V gene sequence: CDR1 LNHDA, CDR2 SQIVND (reference sequence). Written as DNA, the CDR3 is TGTGCCAGTAGTACTAACACGGGGGCGGGGGAGACCCAGTACTTC. Encoded protein: CASSTNTGAGETQYF.

The V gene is TRBV6-5, the J gene TRBJ1-5; D may be TRBD1 (6 bases). Trimming took off 5 bases at V and 1 base at J, with 12 bases between the two ends. Germline CDR1 MNHEY, CDR2 SVGAGI. The CDR3 consists of 15 residues. The CDR3, as DNA: TGTGCCAGCAGTCCCCCAGGGGCGAGCAATCAGCCCCAGCATTTT. It specifies CASSPPGASNQPQHF.

In nucleotides, the CDR3 is TGTGCCAGCAGTTTATACGGGGAAGCTAATGAAAAACTGTTTTTT. Its translation is CASSLYGEANEKLFF. The rearrangement links TRBV28 to TRBJ1-4; D ambiguous. Trimming pared 1 base from V and 3 bases from J, leaving 9 bases between. From germline, CDR1 is MDHEN and CDR2 SYDVKM. The CDR3 has 15 amino acids. Supplemented by reference TRBV28 and TRBJ1-4, the full variable domain reads DVKVTQSSRYLVKRTGEKVFLECVQDMDHENMFWYRQDPGLGLRLIYFSYDVKMKEKGDIPEGYSVSREKKERFSLILESASTNQTSMYLCASSLYGEANEKLFFGSGTQLSVL.

The chain carries TRBV19 and TRBJ1-5; D unclear. V shed 3 bases and J shed 5 bases, with 8 bases lying between them. The CDR3 totals 13 residues. CDR1 is LNHDA and CDR2 is SQIVND in the germline V gene (reference sequence). For the CDR3, the DNA is TGTGCCAGTAGTATGGGGATTCATCAGCCCCAGCATTTT. Amino acid sequence: CASSMGIHQPQHF.

The genes are TRBV11-3 and TRBJ2-2, with 9 bases that match TRBD1. The CDR3 runs 15 residues. The junction had 5 bases not matched to a gene; V was cut back by 2 bases and J by 7 bases. The germline V gene encodes CDR1 SGHNT and CDR2 YENEEA. DNA of the CDR3: TGTGCCAGCAGCTTACGGACAGGGGCGGGCGGGGAGCTGTTTTTT. It encodes CASSLRTGAGGELFF.

This chain's CDR3 is CASSPPEGASGRSLETQYF. CDR3 sequence (DNA): TGTGCCAGCTCACCACCCGAGGGGGCTAGCGGGAGATCACTAGAGACCCAGTACTTC. The V call is TRBV18, the J call TRBJ2-5; 10 bases align to TRBD2. Losses at the gene ends were 0 bases for V and 4 bases for J; bases not matched to a gene: 14. This CDR3 is 19 amino acids long. The germline V gene encodes CDR1 KGHSH and CDR2 LQKENI.